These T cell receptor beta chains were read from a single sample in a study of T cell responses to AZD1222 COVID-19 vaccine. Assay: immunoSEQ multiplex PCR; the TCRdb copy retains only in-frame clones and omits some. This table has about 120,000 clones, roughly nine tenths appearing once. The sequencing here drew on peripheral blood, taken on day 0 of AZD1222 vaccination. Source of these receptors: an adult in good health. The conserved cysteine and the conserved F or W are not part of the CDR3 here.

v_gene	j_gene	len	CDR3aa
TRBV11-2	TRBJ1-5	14	ASSLGVQGIGQPQH
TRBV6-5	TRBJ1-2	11	ASRTGVGDGYT
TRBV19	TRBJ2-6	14	ASQGQLNSGANVLT
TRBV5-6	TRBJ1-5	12	ASSLGRNNQPQH
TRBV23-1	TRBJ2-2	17	ASSQMICREGPNTGELF
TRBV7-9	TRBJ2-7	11	ASSLANRAEQY
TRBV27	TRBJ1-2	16	ASSLEFGTVGLNYGYT
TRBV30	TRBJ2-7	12	ACSGPRSSYEQY
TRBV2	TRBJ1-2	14	ASSFTGQGLKYGYT
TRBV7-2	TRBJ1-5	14	ASSLYRSNSNQPQH
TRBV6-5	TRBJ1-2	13	ASSYRPQGARGYT
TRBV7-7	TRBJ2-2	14	ASSHRRGANTGELF
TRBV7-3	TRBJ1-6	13	ASSLGGRLNSPLH
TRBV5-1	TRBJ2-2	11	ASVDRDHGELF
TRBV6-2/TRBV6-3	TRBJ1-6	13	ASSYSRVRDSPLH
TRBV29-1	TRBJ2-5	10	SVVPGQETQY
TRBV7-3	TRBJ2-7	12	ASSLIGTSGEQY
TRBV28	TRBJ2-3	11	ASNTGFTDTQY
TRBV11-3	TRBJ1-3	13	ASSLKGGTGNTIY
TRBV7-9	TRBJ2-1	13	ASSPGGQTYNEQF
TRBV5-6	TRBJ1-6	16	ASSRGGGAVLDNSPLH
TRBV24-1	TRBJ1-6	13	ATPSAGRNNSPLH
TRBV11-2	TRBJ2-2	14	ASSIIAGSNTGELF
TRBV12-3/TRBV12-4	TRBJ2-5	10	ASSHMGGSQY
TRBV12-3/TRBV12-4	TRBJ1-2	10	ASSWGAGGYT
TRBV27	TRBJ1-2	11	ASSFWGYYGYT
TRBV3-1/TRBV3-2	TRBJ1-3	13	ASSQGGDPGNTIY
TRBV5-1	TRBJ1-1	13	ASSLTLSMNTEAF
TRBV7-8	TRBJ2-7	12	ASSLTGQGFEMY
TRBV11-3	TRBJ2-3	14	ASSSGVGVSTDTQY
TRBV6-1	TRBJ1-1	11	ASSETRDTEAF
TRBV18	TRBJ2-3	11	ASSDGQSDTQY
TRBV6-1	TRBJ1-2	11	ASSEPWNYGYT
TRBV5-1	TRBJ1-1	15	ASSLRPQGIGTTEAF
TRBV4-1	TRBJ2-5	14	ASSQDKQTGRETQY
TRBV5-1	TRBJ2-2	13	ASSLPGGPTGELF
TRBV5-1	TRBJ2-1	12	ASSSGQNYNEQF
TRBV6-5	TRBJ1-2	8	ASRRGSYT
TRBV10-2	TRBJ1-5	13	ASSDNPRGDQPQH
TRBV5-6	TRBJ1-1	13	ASSSLGTGGTEAF
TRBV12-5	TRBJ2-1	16	ASGSAPGAFSSYNEQF
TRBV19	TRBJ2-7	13	ASSIGPPDSYEQY
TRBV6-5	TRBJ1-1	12	ASILGQIHTEAF
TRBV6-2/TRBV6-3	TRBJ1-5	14	ASSSPGQGPNQPQH
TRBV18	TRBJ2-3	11	ASSADTTDTQY
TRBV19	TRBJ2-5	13	ASTPPGTTQETQY
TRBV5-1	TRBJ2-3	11	ASSSQGADTQY
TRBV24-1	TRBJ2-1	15	ATSDFPRQGARNEQF
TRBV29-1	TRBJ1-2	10	SVGSGSVGYT